The subject of this entry is one TCR beta chain. The antigen is not known. Germline V gene lookup returns CDR1 SGHNT and CDR2 YENEEA. V was shortened by 5 bases and J by 4 bases, with 12 bases between the two germline ends. The CDR3 sequence is 13 residues long. This entry is derived from a study of shared clonotypes between healthy human individuals. Findings of the study overall: Generation probabilities were higher for clonotypes shared across all four sorted-subset donors than for unshared ones.

TCRdb keeps only in-frame clones here, not all; method: immunoSEQ multiplex PCR. This table holds around 2.1 million clones, approximately 94% found once. The genes are TRBV11-3 and TRBJ2-7; D is possibly TRBD1 (6 bases). The sequenced sample was naive CD4+ T cells sorted from blood. As for subset: CD45RA+ positively selected. This clonotype originated in a man between 18 and 35 years old in good health. This CDR3 reads CASSLRDKYEQYF. DNA of the CDR3: TGTGCCAGCAGCCTCCGGGACAAGTACGAGCAGTACTTC.